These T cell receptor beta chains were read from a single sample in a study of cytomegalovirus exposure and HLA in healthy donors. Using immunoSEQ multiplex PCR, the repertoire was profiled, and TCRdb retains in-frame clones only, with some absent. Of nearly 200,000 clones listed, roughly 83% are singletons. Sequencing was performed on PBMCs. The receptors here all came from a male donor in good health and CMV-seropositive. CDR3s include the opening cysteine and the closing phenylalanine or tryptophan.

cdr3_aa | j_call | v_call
CASSQVSSGNRYEQYF | TRBJ2-7 | TRBV4-2
CASSPKGPGGNTEAFF | TRBJ1-1 | TRBV7-2
CASTQTGTYGEAFF | TRBJ1-1 | TRBV10-2
CASSVAGSSGNTIYF | TRBJ1-3 | TRBV9
CASSYAYEQYF | TRBJ2-7 | TRBV6-6
CASSLRGRETQYF | TRBJ2-5 | TRBV11-3
CAWSVGRGRREKLFF | TRBJ1-4 | TRBV30
CASSQEGTVLRQETQYF | TRBJ2-5 | TRBV4-1
CASSSGGVGAHTQYF | TRBJ2-3 | TRBV6-5
CASSLKVAGESYEQYF | TRBJ2-7 | TRBV5-1
CASSNDRGTDTQYF | TRBJ2-3 | TRBV13
CASSTQGPWEPQHF | TRBJ1-5 | TRBV19
CASSSPYRGRDTGELFF | TRBJ2-2 | TRBV7-6
CASSLQALAGGYEQFF | TRBJ2-1 | TRBV5-1
CASSFSGSYYEQYF | TRBJ2-7 | TRBV5-4
CASSLVGLGSYEQYF | TRBJ2-7 | TRBV7-8
CASTGPGGTEAFF | TRBJ1-1 | TRBV9
CASSPRTGDDSPLHF | TRBJ1-6 | TRBV9
CASSANTGTIHYNEQFF | TRBJ2-1 | TRBV7-3